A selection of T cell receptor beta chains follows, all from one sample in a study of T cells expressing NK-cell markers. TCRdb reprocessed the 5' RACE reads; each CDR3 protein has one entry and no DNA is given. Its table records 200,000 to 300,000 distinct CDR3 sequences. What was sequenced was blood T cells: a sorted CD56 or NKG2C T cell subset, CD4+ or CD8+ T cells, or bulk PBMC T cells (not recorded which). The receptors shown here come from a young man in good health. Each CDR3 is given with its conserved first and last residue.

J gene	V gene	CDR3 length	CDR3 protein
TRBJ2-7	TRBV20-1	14	CSARKTALSYEQYF
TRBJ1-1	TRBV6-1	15	CASSPVRGVNTEAFF
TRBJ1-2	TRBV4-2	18	CASSSNLQVTASNYGYTF
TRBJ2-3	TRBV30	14	CAWSVVLLTDTQYF
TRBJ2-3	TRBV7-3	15	CASSLRRGGTDTQYF
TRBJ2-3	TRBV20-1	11	CSARKTGGAYF
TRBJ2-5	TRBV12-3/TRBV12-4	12	CASRDRRETQYF
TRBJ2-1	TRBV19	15	CASSVTSGSIGEQFF
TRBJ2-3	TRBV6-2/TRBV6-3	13	CASSLHIGGTQYF
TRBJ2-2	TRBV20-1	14	CSARVPSIPGELFF
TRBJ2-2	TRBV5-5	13	CASSFMYTGELFF
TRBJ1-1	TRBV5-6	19	CASSLRTLRDRGSNTEAFF
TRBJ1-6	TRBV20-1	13	CSAEQGRDSPLHF
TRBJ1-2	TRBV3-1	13	CASSQDASYGYTF
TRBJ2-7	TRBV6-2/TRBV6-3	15	CASRPGTSGKGEQYF
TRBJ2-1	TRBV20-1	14	CSALLYSMQNEQFF
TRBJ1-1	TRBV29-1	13	CSVVRQVNTEAFF